The 7 T cell receptor beta chains in this list originate from one sample, sequenced in a study of T cell repertoires in cytomegalovirus infection. Via MiXCR, TCRdb re-called the reads, giving one row per CDR3 protein. The table records some 560,000 distinct CDR3 sequences, 40% of them present only once. These TCRs are of unknown antigen specificity. The source material was cultured PBMCs, sampled from culture after CMV antigen stimulation. The receptor source for this set is a human donor in good health (CMV status not recorded). Some clones in this sample may be carry-over from other donors' samples.

The chain has TRBV19 and TRBJ2-3, with 12 positions matching TRBD2. This CDR3 is 15 amino acids long. V shed 5 bases, J shed 6 bases, and the junction held 6 bases outside the gene matches. Germline V gene sequence: CDR1 LNHDA, CDR2 SQIVND (reference sequence). The CDR3 loop reads CASSRLAGVGDTQYF. As DNA, the CDR3 is TGTGCCAGTAGTCGACTAGCGGGAGTTGGTGATACGCAGTATTTT.

This clonotype was seen a few times. For the CDR3, the DNA is TGTGCCAGCGGCATAGGGGTCTACGAGCAGTACTTC. Its translation is CASGIGVYEQYF. This chain joins TRBV7-8 and TRBJ2-7, with D possibly being TRBD1 (5 bases). CDR3 length: 12 amino acids. V shed 8 bases and J shed 3 bases, with 11 bases lying between them. Germline CDR1 reads SGHVS; CDR2 reads FQNEAQ.

The gene calls are TRBV7-9 and TRBJ2-6; D not resolved. With 6 bases removed from V and 1 base from J, the gap between germline ends came to 10 bases. This CDR3 is built from 15 residues. In germline, CDR1 is SEHNR, CDR2 FQNEAQ (reference sequence). The CDR3 DNA reads TGTGCCAGCAGAAATCCAAAATCTGGGGCCAACGTCCTGACTTTC. Translation: CASRNPKSGANVLTF.

The gene calls are TRBV7-2 and TRBJ2-3; TRBD2 matches 7 bases. Germline CDR1 SGHTA, CDR2 FQGNSA. The V gene end was trimmed by 2 bases and the J gene end by 1 base; junction bases not matched to a gene: 3. This CDR3 comprises 15 residues. In DNA, the CDR3 is TGTGCCAGCAGCTTACAGGGACTACGCACAGATACGCAGTATTTT. Translated: CASSLQGLRTDTQYF.

This clonotype occurred a few times. The V gene is TRBV6-1, the J gene TRBJ1-1; possible D gene TRBD1, 5 bases. V dropped 6 bases and J dropped 4 bases, with 15 bases sitting between them. This CDR3 comprises 14 residues. Germline CDR1 is MNHNS and CDR2 is SASEGT. The CDR3 region has the DNA TGTGCCAGCAGAGCCTTAGGAGGGGCCACTGAAGCTTTCTTT. It is translated as CASRALGGATEAFF.

This rearrangement joins TRBV7-6 to TRBJ2-3; TRBD2 agrees at 10 bases. The CDR3 runs 17 residues. The germline V gene has CDR1 SGHVS and CDR2 FNYEAQ. Trimming cost V 5 bases and J 1 base; bases outside gene matches: 9. CDR3 in DNA: TGTGCCAGCAGCCTCGGGAGCGGGGGGGCCGGCACAGATACGCAGTATTTT. This encodes CASSLGSGGAGTDTQYF.

This clonotype has only one observation. The chain is built from TRBV3-1 and TRBJ1-5, with TRBD1 matching over 7 bases. Germline V gene data show CDR1 as LGHDT and CDR2 as YNNKEL (reference sequence). The CDR3 loop spans 11 amino acids. J lost 5 bases, V lost 10 bases, and 2 bases had no gene match. The chain's CDR3 is CATGGDQPQHF. CDR3 DNA: TGTGCCACAGGGGGGGATCAGCCCCAGCATTTT.